The 2 T cell receptor beta chains presented below share a single source sample, sequenced in a study of spatial heterogeneity in lung cancer. Regarding the study as a whole: Mutation tallies in tumors tracked expanded intratumoral alpha and beta TCR counts.

These receptors are not linked to any known antigen. Time point defined: sample taken at primary tumor resection. TCRdb independently ran MiXCR on the 5' RACE reads; one entry per CDR3 protein. Of some 16,000 distinct CDR3 sequences listed, about 6.8% are singletons. The specimen comprised lung tumor tissue, sampled at surgery. These receptors all stem from a female donor with early-stage non-small cell lung cancer.

In this sample, this clonotype turned up many times. This chain joins TRBV19 and TRBJ2-2; D is unclear. Germline loops: CDR1 LNHDA, CDR2 SQIVND (reference sequence). The CDR3 has 13 amino acids. The ends were cut back, 6 bases at V and 2 bases at J, with 7 bases in the middle. The CDR3 sequence is CASSMDNTGELFF. The CDR3 DNA follows: TGTGCCAGTAGCATGGACAACACCGGGGAGCTGTTTTTT.

This clonotype showed up many times. The chain uses TRBV19 and TRBJ1-5; D unclear. Germline V gene sequence: CDR1 LNHDA, CDR2 SQIVND (reference sequence). Trimming removed 6 bases at V and 6 bases at J, with 9 bases between. This CDR3 region has 12 residues. CDR3 residues: CASSVWAQPQHF. In nucleotides, the CDR3 is TGTGCCAGTAGCGTATGGGCTCAGCCCCAGCATTTT.